The 5 T cell receptor beta chains reported below all come from one sample, sequenced in a study of cytomegalovirus exposure and HLA in healthy donors. Measured with immunoSEQ multiplex PCR; TCRdb has only the in-frame clones, and not every one. The repertoire includes about 310,000 clones, approximately 85% of them detected once, and approximately 0.96% sits in the top ten. Sequencing was performed on PBMCs. Source of these receptors: a man aged 30 to 45 in good health and CMV-seronegative.

The chain uses TRBV7-9 and TRBJ1-5; 7 nucleotides line up with TRBD1. V shed 5 bases, J shed 7 bases, and the junction held 8 bases outside the gene matches. The CDR3 is made up of 14 amino acids. CDR1 is SEHNR, CDR2 FQNEAQ, per germline (reference sequence). CDR3 sequence reads: CASSGDSKIQPQHF. CDR3 nucleotide sequence: TGTGCCAGCAGCGGGGACAGTAAGATCCAGCCCCAGCATTTT.

This clone was seen just once. The V gene is TRBV27, the J gene TRBJ1-2, with D possibly TRBD1 on 6 matching bases. This CDR3 has 13 residues. Germline V gives CDR1 MNHEY, CDR2 SMNVEV (reference sequence). Trimming took 3 bases from V and 8 from J, leaving 13 bases between them. Written as DNA, the CDR3 is TGTGCCAGCAGTTTCTACAAACAGGGCGGCTACACCTTC. This gives the protein CASSFYKQGGYTF.

The chain uses TRBV7-9 and TRBJ2-1; weak D call: TRBD1 (8 bases). The CDR3 has 14 residues. Germline values: CDR1 SEHNR, CDR2 FQNEAQ (reference sequence). Deletions cut 4 bases from V and 10 bases from J, with 17 bases between. The DNA for the CDR3 is TGTGCCAGCAGCTCAGCTGACAGGGGAGGGGAGCAGTTCTTC. This encodes CASSSADRGGEQFF.

V usage is TRBV7-9 and J usage is TRBJ2-1, with TRBD2 identical over 12 bases. The CDR3 runs to 16 residues. Per the germline V gene, CDR1 is SEHNR and CDR2 is FQNEAQ (reference sequence). Trimming took 3 bases from V and 7 from J; bases not matched to a gene: 7. The DNA of the CDR3 is TGTGCCAGCAGCTTCTTGACTAGCGGGGGTCCTAATGAGCAGTTCTTC. This encodes CASSFLTSGGPNEQFF.

This chain connects TRBV2 to TRBJ1-2; no clear D gene. Trimming shortened V by 1 base and J by 0 bases, and 9 bases separated the two germline ends. This CDR3 is built from 15 residues. Germline CDR1 SNHLY, CDR2 FYNNEI. CDR3 loop: CASSEEWLANYGYTF. CDR3 sequence (DNA): TGTGCCAGCAGTGAAGAGTGGTTAGCTAACTATGGCTACACCTTC.